These 26 T cell receptor beta chains came from one sample sequenced in a study of T-cell memory formation after mild COVID-19. TCRdb re-analysed the 5' RACE reads in MiXCR, keeping a single row per CDR3 protein. The sample contains approximately 250,000 distinct CDR3 sequences, approximately 15% of which appear only once. Source material: PBMCs or a T cell subset sorted from them (not recorded which). The receptors were sampled from an adult woman who had mild COVID-19 (a few samples of this study predate the infection). Cell type and time point are not known.

In its sample, this clonotype was seen many times. V and J are TRBV6-2 or TRBV6-3 and TRBJ2-1; 11 nucleotides line up with TRBD2. Germline V lookup: CDR1 MNHEY, CDR2 SVGEGT. The ends lost 6 bases at V and 4 bases at J; junction bases unmatched: 5. The CDR3 runs 15 residues. Here the CDR3 reads CASRPGTSGYNEQFF. Here the CDR3 DNA reads TGTGCCAGCAGACCCGGGACTAGCGGTTACAATGAGCAGTTCTTC.

The chain recombines TRBV5-1 with TRBJ2-2, with 7 bases that match TRBD2. This CDR3 contains 17 residues. V shed 4 bases, J shed 2 bases, and the junction held 11 bases outside the gene matches. Germline assignment: CDR1 SGHRS and CDR2 YFSETQ. The CDR3 region is CASSPGGRMINTGELFF. Here the CDR3 DNA reads TGCGCCAGCAGCCCGGGGGGACGGATGATCAACACCGGGGAGCTGTTTTTT.

The chain has TRBV11-3 and TRBJ2-2; 11 nucleotides agree with TRBD2. This CDR3 is built from 16 residues. Germline CDR1 SGHNT, CDR2 YENEEA. V lost 5 bases, J lost 3 bases, and 5 bases stayed unmatched. DNA for the CDR3: TGTGCCAGCAGCAAAGGGACTAGCGGCGACACCGGGGAGCTGTTTTTT. Protein product: CASSKGTSGDTGELFF.

A few counts support this clonotype. The J gene is TRBJ2-1, the V gene TRBV7-2, with D perhaps matching TRBD1 (5 bases). V shed 5 bases and J shed 4 bases, with 18 bases lying between them. Per germline, CDR1 SGHTA and CDR2 FQGNSA. The CDR3 runs 16 residues. The CDR3 bases are TGTGCCAGCAGCCCGACTTCTAGGGGTTCGTACAATGAGCAGTTCTTC. Its translation: CASSPTSRGSYNEQFF.

V is TRBV3-1 and J is TRBJ2-7, with 7 nucleotides matching TRBD1. The germline V gene has CDR1 LGHDT and CDR2 YNNKEL (reference sequence). Germline trimming cut 6 bases from V and 5 bases from J; bases unmatched to any gene: 13. This CDR3 region has 15 residues. CDR3 in amino acids: CASRRTTGVRDEQYF. The CDR3 DNA reads as TGTGCCAGCAGACGAACCACAGGGGTTCGGGACGAGCAGTACTTC.

The V and J genes are TRBV7-2 and TRBJ2-1; D possibly matches TRBD1 or TRBD2 (5 bases each). The CDR3 extends over 15 amino acids. The germline V and J ends were trimmed by 1 base and 7 bases, with 14 bases remaining between them. Germline V gives CDR1 SGHTA, CDR2 FQGNSA. The chain's CDR3 is CASSLVQGRLNEQFF. For the CDR3, the DNA is TGTGCCAGCAGCTTAGTCCAGGGACGGCTGAATGAGCAGTTCTTC.

This chain uses TRBV7-9 with TRBJ1-3, with D hard to call. V lost 4 bases to trimming and J lost 4 bases, with 14 bases between them. CDR3 length equals 15 residues. Germline CDR1 reads SEHNR; CDR2 reads FQNEAQ (reference sequence). CDR3 bases: TGTGCCAGCAGCTCCTGGAGACGGGCGGGAAACACCATATATTTT. It specifies CASSSWRRAGNTIYF. Using reference TRBV7-9 and TRBJ1-3 for the parts outside the CDR3, the full variable domain is DTGVSQNPRHKITKRGQNVTFRCDPISEHNRLYWYRQTLGQGPEFLTYFQNEAQLEKSRLLSDRFSAERPKGSFSTLEIQRTEQGDSAMYLCASSSWRRAGNTIYFGEGSWLTVV.

The chain joins TRBV3-1 to TRBJ2-7; 7 positions agree with TRBD1. After removal of 0 bases from V and 4 bases from J, the junction contained 12 bases not matched to a gene. The CDR3 is 17 amino acids. Germline V lookup: CDR1 LGHDT, CDR2 YNNKEL (reference sequence). Here the CDR3 reads CASSQDPTGFGQYEQYF. In nucleotides, the CDR3 is TGTGCCAGCAGCCAAGATCCGACAGGGTTCGGACAATACGAGCAGTACTTC.

This chain connects TRBV30 to TRBJ1-2, with D tentatively TRBD1 (6 bases). This CDR3 is built from 15 residues. Trimming removed 1 base from V and 4 bases from J, with 16 bases in between. Germline lookup yields CDR1 GTSNPN and CDR2 SVGIG (reference sequence). CDR3 amino acids: CAWSARSGHRYGYTF. The CDR3 bases are TGTGCCTGGAGTGCCCGGTCGGGACACCGCTATGGCTACACCTTC.

V and J are TRBV3-1 and TRBJ2-3, with TRBD2 matching over 8 bases. This CDR3 spans 13 amino acids. CDR1 LGHDT and CDR2 YNNKEL come from the germline V gene (reference sequence). J lost 10 bases, V lost 2 bases, and 5 bases had no gene match. CDR3 sequence reads: CASSQTSGGPQYF. In DNA form, the CDR3 reads TGTGCCAGCAGCCAAACGAGCGGGGGCCCGCAGTATTTT.

The V and J genes are TRBV20-1 and TRBJ1-2; no definite D call. Germline CDR1 is DFQATT and CDR2 is SNEGSKA (reference sequence). Deletions cut 6 bases from V and 6 bases from J, with 17 bases between. The length of the CDR3 is 13 residues. CDR3: CSAPISGSNGYTF. For the CDR3, the DNA is TGCAGTGCACCTATTTCGGGGTCCAATGGCTACACCTTC.

The rearrangement joins TRBV20-1 to TRBJ1-3; no definite D call. V was shortened by 0 bases and J by 1 base, with 10 bases between the two germline ends. Germline V lookup: CDR1 DFQATT, CDR2 SNEGSKA (reference sequence). This CDR3 contains 15 residues. As DNA, the CDR3 is TGCAGTGCTAGAGAGCGGGGTTCTTCTGGAAACACCATATATTTT. It translates to CSARERGSSGNTIYF.

The genes are TRBV11-3 and TRBJ2-1, with a possible D match to TRBD1 (6 bases). Germline CDR1 is SGHNT and CDR2 is YENEEA. The CDR3 length is 14 residues. The V end lost 4 bases, the J end lost 9 bases, and 16 bases lay between the germline ends. The CDR3 is CASSSVRTEGEQFF. CDR3 sequence (DNA): TGTGCCAGCAGCTCCGTACGGACAGAGGGTGAGCAGTTCTTC. Using reference TRBV11-3 and TRBJ2-1 for the parts outside the CDR3, the full variable domain is EAGVVQSPRYKIIEKKQPVAFWCNPISGHNTLYWYLQNLGQGPELLIRYENEEAVDDSQLPKDRFSAERLKGVDSTLKIQPAELGDSAVYLCASSSVRTEGEQFFGPGTRLTVL.

This clonotype was counted only a few times. The rearrangement uses TRBV29-1 and TRBJ2-3; 7 bases align to TRBD1. CDR1 is SQVTM and CDR2 is ANQGSEA in the germline V gene. CDR3 length: 16 residues. Trimming cost V 6 bases and J 0 bases; bases outside gene matches: 12. DNA for the CDR3: TGCAGCGTGAGGGGAGACAGGGCGGTAAGCACAGATACGCAGTATTTT. This gives the protein CSVRGDRAVSTDTQYF.

The CDR3 loop is CASSSGDYQPQHF. Written as DNA, the CDR3 is TGTGCCAGCAGCTCGGGGGATTATCAGCCCCAGCATTTT. This chain uses TRBV28 with TRBJ1-5; tentatively, D is TRBD1 (5 bases). Germline V gene sequence: CDR1 MDHEN, CDR2 SYDVKM. This CDR3 is built from 13 residues. Trimming pared 6 bases from V and 5 bases from J, leaving 11 bases between.

CDR3 region: CASIPLVPGRNSPLHF. The CDR3 DNA sequence: TGTGCCTCCATTCCTTTGGTCCCGGGAAGGAATTCACCCCTCCACTTT. The rearrangement uses TRBV6-1 and TRBJ1-6; D call uncertain. Between the trimmed V and J ends, which lost 11 bases and 7 bases, there was a span of 24 bases. The germline gives CDR1 MNHNS, CDR2 SASEGT. The CDR3 is 16 residues long.

The rearrangement joins TRBV6-5 to TRBJ1-2, with D perhaps TRBD1 (5 bases). Trimming left V 3 bases short and J 8 bases short, with 22 bases between. Germline V gene data show CDR1 as MNHEY and CDR2 as SVGAGI. This CDR3 has 16 residues. For the CDR3, the DNA is TGTGCCAGCAGTTATAGGGGAGGACGGGAAACGAGAGGCTACACCTTC. Translation: CASSYRGGRETRGYTF.

The rearrangement uses TRBV29-1 and TRBJ2-1; unclear D gene. This CDR3 contains 15 residues. V lost 5 bases and J lost 8, with 22 bases in between. The germline CDR1 and CDR2 sequences are SQVTM and ANQGSEA. In DNA form, the CDR3 reads TGCAGCGTTTTAGACGGACCAGCTCCCTCTTATGAGCAGTTCTTC. Translated: CSVLDGPAPSYEQFF.

The CDR3 DNA sequence: TGCGCCAGCAGCCCCGGGACAGGCCCAGACGAGCAGTACTTC. It translates to CASSPGTGPDEQYF. V is TRBV5-1 and J is TRBJ2-7; 8 nucleotides match TRBD1. CDR3 length equals 14 residues. The germline CDR1 and CDR2 sequences are SGHRS and YFSETQ. Trimming took 4 bases from V and 5 from J; bases not matched to a gene: 8.

In this sample, this clonotype turned up a few times. The rearrangement uses TRBV9 and TRBJ2-3; TRBD2 matches 13 bases. Germline-derived CDR1 and CDR2 are SGDLS and YYNGEE. The CDR3 consists of 18 residues. V gave up 4 bases and J gave up 1 base; unmatched junction bases: 9. Written as DNA, the CDR3 is TGTGCCAGCAGCCAGACTAGCGGGAGGCCGACCCGCACAGATACGCAGTATTTT. It specifies CASSQTSGRPTRTDTQYF.

The V and J genes are TRBV23-1 and TRBJ2-3; the D gene is possibly TRBD2 (7 bases). TRBV23-1 is an ORF, with its function uncertain. Trimming pared 4 bases from V and 2 bases from J, leaving 13 bases between. The CDR3 spans 15 residues. The CDR3 DNA sequence: TGCGCCAGCAGTCTGGCGGGGGCCCCCACAGATACGCAGTATTTT. Translating it yields CASSLAGAPTDTQYF.

The chain has TRBV6-2 or TRBV6-3 and TRBJ2-3, with a weak D call TRBD1 (5 bases). The V gene lost 6 bases and the J gene lost 1 base, with 20 bases spanning the gap. Germline CDR1 is MNHEY and CDR2 is SVGEGT. The CDR3 extends over 17 amino acids. CDR3 sequence reads: CASSPSPGFRGTDTQYF. CDR3 nucleotide sequence: TGTGCCAGCAGCCCCTCCCCAGGGTTCAGGGGCACAGATACGCAGTATTTT.

This clonotype was detected a few times. The gene calls are TRBV12-3 or TRBV12-4 and TRBJ2-1; D perhaps matches TRBD2 (6 bases). V lost 6 bases and J lost 0, with 15 bases in between. The CDR3 has 16 amino acids. CDR3 residues: CASSFSGFSSYNEQFF. CDR3 nucleotide sequence: TGTGCCAGCAGCTTCAGCGGGTTTAGCTCCTACAATGAGCAGTTCTTC.

The V gene is TRBV9, the J gene TRBJ1-1; D not resolved. The germline V gene encodes CDR1 SGDLS and CDR2 YYNGEE. The V gene lost 2 bases and the J gene lost 4 bases, with 9 bases spanning the gap. The CDR3 has 13 residues. This CDR3 reads CASSVRPSTEAFF. In nucleotides, the CDR3 is TGTGCCAGCAGCGTCCGACCGAGCACTGAAGCTTTCTTT.

The J gene is TRBJ2-3, the V gene TRBV29-1; D not resolved. With 1 base removed from V and 0 bases from J, the gap between germline ends came to 11 bases. The CDR3 has 15 amino acids. Germline V gene lookup returns CDR1 SQVTM and CDR2 ANQGSEA. CDR3 coding DNA: TGCAGCGTTGAAGTTGTGGGAACTAGCACAGATACGCAGTATTTT. Residues: CSVEVVGTSTDTQYF.

This clonotype appeared a few times. This chain links TRBV5-1 with TRBJ2-6, with TRBD2 matching over 7 bases. The CDR3 is 17 residues long. Unmatched junction bases numbered 11, after V lost 6 bases and J lost 2 bases. The germline gives CDR1 SGHRS, CDR2 YFSETQ. DNA for the CDR3: TGCGCCAGCACTCTGCGGGGGTCATCTACTGGGGCCAACGTCCTGACTTTC. Its translation is CASTLRGSSTGANVLTF.